This TCR beta chain is drawn from a study of blood T cell repertoires in COVID-19. Clones were read by immunoSEQ multiplex PCR, and TCRdb kept only the in-frame ones, dropping some. Of just under 350,000 clones in the sample, 75% to 90% are singletons; the top ten hold about 6%. From germline, CDR1 is MNHEY and CDR2 SMNVEV (reference sequence). The CDR3 covers 18 residues. Deletions cut 0 bases from V and 7 bases from J, with 22 bases between. The clonotype was recovered from a woman aged 45-59 years with COVID-19, enrolled during active disease. Sequencing was carried out using peripheral blood. The rearrangement links TRBV27 to TRBJ2-4, with D perhaps TRBD1 (6 bases). The CDR3 loop is CASSLSPMKGGYLNIQYF. CDR3 coding DNA: TGTGCCAGCAGTTTATCCCCTATGAAAGGGGGATACCTGAACATTCAGTACTTC.